A selection of T cell receptor beta chains follows, all from one sample in a study of blood T cell repertoires in COVID-19. The repertoire was sequenced with immunoSEQ multiplex PCR; TCRdb's copy has only in-frame clones and lacks some. The table lists under 300,000 clones, 75% to 95% of them singletons. Sequencing input: PBMCs or T cells enriched from blood (not recorded which). The receptor set was obtained from a woman aged 18 to 35 who had recovered from COVID-19. The CDR3 runs from the conserved cysteine through the conserved F or W. Fields, in order: J gene, CDR3 length, V gene, D gene, clone size, CDR3 protein, CDR3 DNA. The D gene is left open where the match is weak. Clone size is stated in some rows and not others, as once, few, many or a class when expanded.

TRBJ1-5 | 13 | TRBV28 | . | . | CASSLPGNQPQHF | TGTGCCAGCAGTTTACCAGGGAATCAGCCCCAGCATTTT
TRBJ2-1 | 15 | TRBV3-1/TRBV3-2 | . | . | CASSYAPSSYNEQFF | TGTGCCAGCAGCTATGCTCCTAGCTCCTACAATGAGCAGTTCTTC
TRBJ2-5 | 15 | TRBV5-1 | TRBD2 | . | CASSLYSGSQETQYF | TGCGCCAGCAGCTTGTATAGCGGGAGCCAAGAGACCCAGTACTTC
TRBJ1-1 | 11 | TRBV29-1 | . | . | CSVLGRTEAFF | TGCAGCGTTCTAGGCCGCACTGAAGCTTTCTTT
TRBJ1-1 | 14 | TRBV13 | TRBD1 | . | CASSGWTGYTEAFF | TGTGCCAGCAGCGGCTGGACAGGGTACACTGAAGCTTTCTTT
TRBJ1-3 | 12 | TRBV14 | . | . | CASSHTGNTIYF | TGTGCCAGCAGCCATACAGGAAACACCATATATTTT
TRBJ2-1 | 15 | TRBV11-3 | . | . | CASSLRKQYGNEQFF | TGTGCCAGCAGCCTACGGAAACAGTATGGCAATGAGCAGTTCTTC
TRBJ1-2 | 16 | TRBV10-3 | TRBD1 | . | CAISEPGQGALYGYTF | TGTGCCATCAGTGAGCCCGGACAGGGGGCCCTCTATGGCTACACCTTC
TRBJ2-2 | 13 | TRBV7-9 | . | once | CASSLSGTGELFF | TGTGCCAGCAGTTTAAGCGGCACCGGGGAGCTGTTTTTT
TRBJ1-2 | 13 | TRBV6-2/TRBV6-3 | . | . | CASSYRGKHGYTF | TGTGCCAGCAGTTACAGGGGGAAGCATGGCTACACCTTC
TRBJ1-3 | 17 | TRBV7-8 | TRBD1 | . | CASSATTGLHSGNTIYF | TGTGCCAGCAGCGCCACGACAGGGCTCCACTCTGGAAACACCATATATTTT
TRBJ1-4 | 12 | TRBV18 | . | . | CASLEWVEKLFF | TGTGCCAGCTTGGAGTGGGTAGAAAAACTGTTTTTT